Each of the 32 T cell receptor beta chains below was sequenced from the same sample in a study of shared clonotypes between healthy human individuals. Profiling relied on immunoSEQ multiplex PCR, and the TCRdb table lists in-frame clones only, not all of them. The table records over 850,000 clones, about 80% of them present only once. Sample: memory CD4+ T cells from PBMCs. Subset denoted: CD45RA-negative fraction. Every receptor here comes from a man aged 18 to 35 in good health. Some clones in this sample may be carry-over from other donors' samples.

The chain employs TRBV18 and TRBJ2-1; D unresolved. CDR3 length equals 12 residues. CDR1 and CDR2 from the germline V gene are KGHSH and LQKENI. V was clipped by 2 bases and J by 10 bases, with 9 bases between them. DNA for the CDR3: TGTGCCAGCTCACCAAGTTTCCGGGAGCAGTTCTTC. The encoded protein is CASSPSFREQFF.

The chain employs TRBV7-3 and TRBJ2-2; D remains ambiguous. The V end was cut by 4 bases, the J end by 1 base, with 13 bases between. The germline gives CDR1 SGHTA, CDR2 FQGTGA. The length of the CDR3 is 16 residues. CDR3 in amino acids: CASSSGNSLNTGELFF. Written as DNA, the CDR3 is TGTGCCAGCAGCTCGGGTAACTCGTTGAACACCGGGGAGCTGTTTTTT.

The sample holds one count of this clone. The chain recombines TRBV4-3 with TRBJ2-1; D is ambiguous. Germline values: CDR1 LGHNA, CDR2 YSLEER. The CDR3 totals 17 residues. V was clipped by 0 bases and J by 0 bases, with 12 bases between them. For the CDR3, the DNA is TGCGCCAGCAGCCAAGAATCCCCCCTGATCTCCTACAATGAGCAGTTCTTC. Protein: CASSQESPLISYNEQFF.

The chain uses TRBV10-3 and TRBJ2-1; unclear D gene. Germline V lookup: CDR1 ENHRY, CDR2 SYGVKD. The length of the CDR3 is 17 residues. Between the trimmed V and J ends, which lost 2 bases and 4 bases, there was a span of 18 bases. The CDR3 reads CAISERSGRVGYNEQFF. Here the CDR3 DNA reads TGTGCCATCAGTGAGCGTTCGGGTCGGGTTGGGTACAATGAGCAGTTCTTC.

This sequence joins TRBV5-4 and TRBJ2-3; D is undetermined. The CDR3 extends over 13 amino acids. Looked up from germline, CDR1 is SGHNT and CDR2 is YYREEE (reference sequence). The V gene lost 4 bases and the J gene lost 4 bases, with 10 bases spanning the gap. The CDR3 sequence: CASSASGPDTQYF. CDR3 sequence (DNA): TGTGCCAGCAGCGCCTCCGGGCCAGATACGCAGTATTTT.

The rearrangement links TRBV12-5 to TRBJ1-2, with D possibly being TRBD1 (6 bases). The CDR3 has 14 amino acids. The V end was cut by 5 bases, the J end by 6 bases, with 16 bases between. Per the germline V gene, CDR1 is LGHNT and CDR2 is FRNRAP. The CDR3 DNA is TGTGCTAGTGGTACCGGACAGAGGAGGGATGGCTACACCTTC. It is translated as CASGTGQRRDGYTF.

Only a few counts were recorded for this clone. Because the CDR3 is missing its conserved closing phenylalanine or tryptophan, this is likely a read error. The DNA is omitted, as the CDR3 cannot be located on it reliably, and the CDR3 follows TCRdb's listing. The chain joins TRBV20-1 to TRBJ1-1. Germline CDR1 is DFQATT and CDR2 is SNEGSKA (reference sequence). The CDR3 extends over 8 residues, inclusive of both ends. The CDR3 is CSAGGGAL.

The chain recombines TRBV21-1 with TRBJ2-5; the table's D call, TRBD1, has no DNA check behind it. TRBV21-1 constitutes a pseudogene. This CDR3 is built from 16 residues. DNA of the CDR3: TGTGCCAGCAGCCAGAAGCCGACAGGGGGGATTTGGGAGCAGTACTTC. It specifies CASSQKPTGGIWEQYF.

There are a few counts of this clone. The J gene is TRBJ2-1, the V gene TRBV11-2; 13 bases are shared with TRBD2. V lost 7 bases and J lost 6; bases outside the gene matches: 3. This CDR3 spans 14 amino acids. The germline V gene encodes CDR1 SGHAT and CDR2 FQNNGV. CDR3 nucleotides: TGTGCCAGCAAAAGGACTAGCGGGAGCAATGAGCAGTTCTTC. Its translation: CASKRTSGSNEQFF.

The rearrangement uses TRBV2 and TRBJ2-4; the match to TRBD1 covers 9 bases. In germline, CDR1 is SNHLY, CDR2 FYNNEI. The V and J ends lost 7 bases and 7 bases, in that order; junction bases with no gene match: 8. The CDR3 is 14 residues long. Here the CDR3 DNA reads TGTGCCAGCAAAATACAGGGGGCAGGGAACATTCAGTACTTC. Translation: CASKIQGAGNIQYF.

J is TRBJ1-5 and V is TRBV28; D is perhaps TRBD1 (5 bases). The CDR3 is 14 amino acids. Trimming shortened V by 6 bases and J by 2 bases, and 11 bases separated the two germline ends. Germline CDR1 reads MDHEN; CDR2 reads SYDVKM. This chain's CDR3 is CASSPSGGNQPQHF. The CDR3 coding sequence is TGTGCCAGCAGCCCCTCGGGGGGCAATCAGCCCCAGCATTTT.

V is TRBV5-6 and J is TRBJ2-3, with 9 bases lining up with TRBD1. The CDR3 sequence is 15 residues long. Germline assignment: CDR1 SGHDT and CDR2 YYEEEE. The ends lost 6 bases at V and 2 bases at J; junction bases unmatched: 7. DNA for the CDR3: TGTGCCAGCACCCCGGGACAGGGTTTCACAGATACGCAGTATTTT. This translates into CASTPGQGFTDTQYF.

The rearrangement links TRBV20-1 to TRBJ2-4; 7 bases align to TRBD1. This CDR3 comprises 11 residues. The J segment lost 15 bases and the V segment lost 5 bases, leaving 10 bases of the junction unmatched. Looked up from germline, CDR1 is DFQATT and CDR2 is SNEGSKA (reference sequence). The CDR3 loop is CSAQEGALAYF. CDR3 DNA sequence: TGCAGTGCTCAAGAGGGGGCACTGGCGTACTTC.

CDR3 bases: TGTGCCAGCAGTTTCAGGTTGTTTGGGGACGGAAACAATGAGCAGTTCTTC. Translation gives CASSFRLFGDGNNEQFF. This chain joins TRBV28 and TRBJ2-1; D tentatively reads TRBD1 or TRBD2 (5 bases each). CDR3 size: 17 residues. Germline V gene sequence: CDR1 MDHEN, CDR2 SYDVKM. V was trimmed by 3 bases and J by 5 bases, leaving 20 bases between them.

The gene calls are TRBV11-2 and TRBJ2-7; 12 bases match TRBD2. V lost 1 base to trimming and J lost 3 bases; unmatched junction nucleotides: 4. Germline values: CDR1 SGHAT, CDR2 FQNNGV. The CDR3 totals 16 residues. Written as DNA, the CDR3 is TGTGCCAGCAGCTTAGGACTAGCGGGAGTGGGCTACGAGCAGTACTTC. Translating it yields CASSLGLAGVGYEQYF.

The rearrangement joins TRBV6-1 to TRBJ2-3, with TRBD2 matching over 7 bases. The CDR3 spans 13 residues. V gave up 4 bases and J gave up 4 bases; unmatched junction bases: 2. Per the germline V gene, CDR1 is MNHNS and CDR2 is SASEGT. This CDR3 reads CASSAGGPDTQYF. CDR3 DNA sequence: TGTGCCAGCAGTGCGGGGGGTCCAGATACGCAGTATTTT.

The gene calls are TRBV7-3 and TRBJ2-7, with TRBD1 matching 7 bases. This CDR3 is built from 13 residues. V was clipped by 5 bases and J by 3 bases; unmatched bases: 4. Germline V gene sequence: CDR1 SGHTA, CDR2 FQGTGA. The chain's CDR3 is CASSQAGGYEQYF. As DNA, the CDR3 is TGTGCCAGCAGCCAAGCAGGGGGCTACGAGCAGTACTTC.

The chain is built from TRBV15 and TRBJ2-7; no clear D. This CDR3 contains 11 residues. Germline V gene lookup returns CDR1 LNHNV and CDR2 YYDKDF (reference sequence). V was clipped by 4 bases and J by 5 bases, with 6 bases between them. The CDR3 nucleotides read TGTGCCACCAGCATAAGGGACGAGCAGTACTTC. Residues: CATSIRDEQYF.

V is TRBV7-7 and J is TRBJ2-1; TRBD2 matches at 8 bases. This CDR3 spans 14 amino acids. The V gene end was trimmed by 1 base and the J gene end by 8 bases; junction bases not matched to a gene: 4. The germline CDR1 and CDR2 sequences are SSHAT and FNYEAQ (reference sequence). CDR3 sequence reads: CASSLGSGNYEQFF. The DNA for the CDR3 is TGTGCCAGCAGCTTAGGTAGCGGGAACTATGAGCAGTTCTTC.

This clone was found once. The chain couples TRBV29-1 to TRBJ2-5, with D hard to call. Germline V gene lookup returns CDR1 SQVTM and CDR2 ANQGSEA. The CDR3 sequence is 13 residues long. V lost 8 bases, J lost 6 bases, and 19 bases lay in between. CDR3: CSPRPQPEQTQYF. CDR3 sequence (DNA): TGCAGCCCTAGGCCCCAACCTGAGCAGACCCAGTACTTC.

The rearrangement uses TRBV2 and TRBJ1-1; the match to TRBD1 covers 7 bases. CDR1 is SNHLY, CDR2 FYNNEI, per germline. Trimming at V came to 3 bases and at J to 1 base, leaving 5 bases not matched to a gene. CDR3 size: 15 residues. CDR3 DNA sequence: TGTGCCAGCAGTGAGGAGGACAGGTCGAACACTGAAGCTTTCTTT. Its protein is CASSEEDRSNTEAFF.

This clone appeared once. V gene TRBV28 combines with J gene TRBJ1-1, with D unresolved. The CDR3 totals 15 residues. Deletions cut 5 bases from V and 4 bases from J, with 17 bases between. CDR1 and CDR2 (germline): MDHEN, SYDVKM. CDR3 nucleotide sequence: TGTGCCAGCAGTCTCCCCGGTTCCCGGATCACTGAAGCTTTCTTT. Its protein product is CASSLPGSRITEAFF.

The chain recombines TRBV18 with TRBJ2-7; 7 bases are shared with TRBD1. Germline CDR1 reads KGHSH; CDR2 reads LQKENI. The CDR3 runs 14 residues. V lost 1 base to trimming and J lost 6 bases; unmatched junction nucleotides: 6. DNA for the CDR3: TGTGCCAGCTCACCACTGGACAGGAGCGGCGAGCAGTACTTC. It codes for CASSPLDRSGEQYF.

The CDR3 DNA is TGCAGCGTTGAAGGCTTATCCGAGGGGACTGAAGCTTTCTTT. This codes for CSVEGLSEGTEAFF. The chain employs TRBV29-1 and TRBJ1-1; TRBD1 might be the D (5 bases). In germline, CDR1 is SQVTM, CDR2 ANQGSEA. V gave up 1 base and J gave up 5 bases, with 14 bases separating them. This CDR3 comprises 14 residues. Based on the CDR3 plus reference TRBV29-1 and TRBJ1-1, the full variable domain is SAVISQKPSRDICQRGTSLTIQCQVDSQVTMMFWYRQQPGQSLTLIATANQGSEATYESGFVIDKFPISRPNLTFSTLTVSNMSPEDSSIYLCSVEGLSEGTEAFFGQGTRLTVV.

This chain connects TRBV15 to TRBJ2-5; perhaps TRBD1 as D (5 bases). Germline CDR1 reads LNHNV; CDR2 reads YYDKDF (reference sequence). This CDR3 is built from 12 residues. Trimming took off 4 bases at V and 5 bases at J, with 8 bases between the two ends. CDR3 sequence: CATSKGRETQYF. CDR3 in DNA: TGTGCCACCAGCAAGGGGCGGGAGACCCAGTACTTC.

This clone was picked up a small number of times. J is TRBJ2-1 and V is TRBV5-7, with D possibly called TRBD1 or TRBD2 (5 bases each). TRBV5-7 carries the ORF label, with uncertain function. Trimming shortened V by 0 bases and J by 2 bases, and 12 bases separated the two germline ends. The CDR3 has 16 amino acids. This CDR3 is CASSLGGAVTYNEQFF. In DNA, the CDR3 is TGTGCCAGCAGCTTGGGAGGGGCCGTAACCTACAATGAGCAGTTCTTC.

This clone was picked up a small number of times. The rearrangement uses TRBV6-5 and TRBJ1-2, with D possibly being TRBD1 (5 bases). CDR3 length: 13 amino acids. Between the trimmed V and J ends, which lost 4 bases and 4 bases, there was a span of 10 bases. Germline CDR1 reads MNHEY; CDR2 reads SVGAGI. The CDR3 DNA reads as TGTGCCAGCAGTTTTAAGGGACCCTATGGCTACACCTTC. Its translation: CASSFKGPYGYTF.

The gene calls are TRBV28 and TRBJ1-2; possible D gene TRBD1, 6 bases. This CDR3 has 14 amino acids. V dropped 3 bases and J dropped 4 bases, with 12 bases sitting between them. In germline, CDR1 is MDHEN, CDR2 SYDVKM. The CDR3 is CASSLSGDPYGYTF. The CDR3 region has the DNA TGTGCCAGCAGTTTGTCAGGGGACCCCTATGGCTACACCTTC.

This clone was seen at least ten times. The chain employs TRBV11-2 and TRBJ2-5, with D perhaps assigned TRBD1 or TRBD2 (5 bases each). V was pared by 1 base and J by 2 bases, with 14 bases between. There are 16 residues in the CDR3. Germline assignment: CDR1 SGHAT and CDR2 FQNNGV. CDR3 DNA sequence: TGTGCCAGCAGCTTAGGGGCACCGGGACCTCAAGAGACCCAGTACTTC. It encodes CASSLGAPGPQETQYF.

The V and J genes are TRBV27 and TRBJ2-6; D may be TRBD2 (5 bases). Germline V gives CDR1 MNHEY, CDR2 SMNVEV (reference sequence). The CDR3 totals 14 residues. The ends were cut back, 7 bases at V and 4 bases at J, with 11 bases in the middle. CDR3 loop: CASTWGAGANVLTF. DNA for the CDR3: TGTGCCAGCACGTGGGGAGCCGGGGCCAACGTCCTGACTTTC.

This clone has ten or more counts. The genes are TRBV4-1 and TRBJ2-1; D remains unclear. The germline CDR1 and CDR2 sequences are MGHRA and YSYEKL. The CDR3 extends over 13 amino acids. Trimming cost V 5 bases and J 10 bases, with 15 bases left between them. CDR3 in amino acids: CASSLIDPPEQFF. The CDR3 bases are TGCGCCAGCAGCTTAATCGACCCACCGGAGCAGTTCTTC.

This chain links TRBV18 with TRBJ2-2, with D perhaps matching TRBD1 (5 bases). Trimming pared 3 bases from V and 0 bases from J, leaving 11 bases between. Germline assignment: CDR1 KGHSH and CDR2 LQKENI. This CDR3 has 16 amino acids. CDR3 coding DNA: TGTGCCAGCTCACCTTACGACAGATCGAACACCGGGGAGCTGTTTTTT. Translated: CASSPYDRSNTGELFF. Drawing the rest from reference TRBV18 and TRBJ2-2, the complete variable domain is NAGVMQNPRHLVRRRGQEARLRCSPMKGHSHVYWYRQLPEEGLKFMVYLQKENIIDESGMPKERFSAEFPKEGPSILRIQQVVRGDSAAYFCASSPYDRSNTGELFFGEGSRLTVL.